The rows below give T cell receptor beta chains drawn from one sample of a study of T-cell memory formation after mild COVID-19. TCRdb independently ran MiXCR on the 5' RACE reads; one entry per CDR3 protein. The sample shows 150,000 to 200,000 distinct CDR3 sequences, 9.5% to 13% of them seen only once. Sequenced sample: PBMCs or a T cell subset sorted from them (not recorded which). Receptors originate from a man aged 18 to 29 who had mild COVID-19 (a few samples of this study predate the infection). Cell type and time point are not known. Each CDR3 is given with its conserved first and last residue. Each record gives: J gene, clone size, V gene, D gene, CDR3 protein, CDR3 DNA. The D gene is left open where the match is weak. Clone size is not always given. Where it is, it says once, few, many or a class for expanded clones.

J: TRBJ1-5; size: few; V: TRBV4-1; D: .; CDR3: CASSQDRSGNQPQHF; DNA: TGCGCCAGCAGCCAAGATCGGAGTGGGAATCAGCCCCAGCATTTT
J: TRBJ1-3; size: .; V: TRBV28; D: TRBD1; CDR3: CASSLWDRGSGNTIYF; DNA: TGTGCCAGCAGTTTATGGGACAGGGGATCAGGAAACACCATATATTTT
J: TRBJ2-7; size: .; V: TRBV29-1; D: TRBD1; CDR3: CSARQGLNEQYF; DNA: TGCAGCGCTCGACAGGGGCTGAACGAGCAGTACTTC
J: TRBJ2-3; size: .; V: TRBV6-5; D: .; CDR3: CASSPGPAGQYF; DNA: TGTGCCAGCAGTCCCGGTCCCGCGGGGCAGTATTTT
J: TRBJ2-5; size: few; V: TRBV25-1; D: .; CDR3: CASSSPGQETQYF; DNA: TGTGCCAGCAGTTCCCCGGGTCAAGAGACCCAGTACTTC
J: TRBJ2-4; size: few; V: TRBV12-3/TRBV12-4; D: .; CDR3: CASSSTGTNIQYF; DNA: TGTGCCAGCAGTTCCACCGGGACAAACATTCAGTACTTC
J: TRBJ2-3; size: few; V: TRBV7-3; D: .; CDR3: CASSPRPGGTDTQYF; DNA: TGTGCCAGCAGCCCCCGACCCGGGGGCACAGATACGCAGTATTTT
J: TRBJ2-1; size: .; V: TRBV20-1; D: .; CDR3: CSARAKGGAYNEQFF; DNA: TGCAGTGCTAGAGCGAAGGGGGGGGCTTACAATGAGCAGTTCTTC
J: TRBJ2-5; size: many; V: TRBV2; D: .; CDR3: CASSDGAAGTQYF; DNA: TGTGCCAGCAGTGACGGGGCGGCGGGGACCCAGTACTTC
J: TRBJ2-7; size: .; V: TRBV7-3; D: .; CDR3: CASSFMPRDEQYF; DNA: TGTGCCAGCAGCTTCATGCCACGGGACGAGCAGTACTTC
J: TRBJ1-1; size: few; V: TRBV20-1; D: .; CDR3: CSAIGQRNTEAFF; DNA: TGCAGTGCTATCGGGCAGAGGAACACTGAAGCTTTCTTT
J: TRBJ1-1; size: few; V: TRBV20-1; D: TRBD1; CDR3: CSARIRGVNTEAFF; DNA: TGCAGTGCTAGAATCAGGGGGGTGAACACTGAAGCTTTCTTT
J: TRBJ2-1; size: many; V: TRBV2; D: TRBD2; CDR3: CASTGGGAGNEQFF; DNA: TGTGCCAGCACAGGCGGGGGGGCCGGCAATGAGCAGTTCTTC
J: TRBJ2-1; size: few; V: TRBV29-1; D: TRBD1; CDR3: CSANRGRNEQFF; DNA: TGCAGCGCAAACAGGGGGCGCAATGAGCAGTTCTTC
J: TRBJ2-6; size: few; V: TRBV4-3; D: .; CDR3: CASRQDSGANVLTF; DNA: TGCGCCAGCAGACAGGACTCTGGGGCCAACGTCCTGACTTTC
J: TRBJ2-5; size: many; V: TRBV18; D: .; CDR3: CASSPLAREETQYF; DNA: TGTGCCAGCTCACCTCTGGCACGCGAGGAGACCCAGTACTTC
J: TRBJ2-4; size: .; V: TRBV15; D: .; CDR3: CATSRDLEGAGIQYF; DNA: TGTGCCACCAGCAGAGATTTGGAGGGCGCGGGCATTCAGTACTTC
J: TRBJ2-5; size: few; V: TRBV5-1; D: .; CDR3: CASSTSSPSETQYF; DNA: TGCGCCAGCAGCACCTCGTCCCCTTCGGAGACCCAGTACTTC
J: TRBJ2-5; size: many; V: TRBV5-1; D: .; CDR3: CASSSPLTYQETQYF; DNA: TGCGCCAGCAGCTCCCCTCTAACCTACCAAGAGACCCAGTACTTC
J: TRBJ2-2; size: .; V: TRBV20-1; D: .; CDR3: CSAQGRPGELFF; DNA: TGCAGTGCCCAGGGGCGTCCCGGGGAGCTGTTTTTT
J: TRBJ1-1; size: many; V: TRBV5-6; D: .; CDR3: CASSLIGGAEAFF; DNA: TGTGCCAGCAGCTTGATCGGAGGTGCTGAAGCTTTCTTT
J: TRBJ1-2; size: .; V: TRBV7-2; D: .; CDR3: CASSFGAGAPYGYTF; DNA: TGTGCCAGCAGCTTTGGGGCAGGGGCCCCCTATGGCTACACCTTC
J: TRBJ2-3; size: few; V: TRBV6-5; D: .; CDR3: CATPDHPDTQYF; DNA: TGTGCCACCCCAGACCACCCAGATACGCAGTATTTT
J: TRBJ2-1; size: .; V: TRBV6-4; D: .; CDR3: CASRQEPSGTEQFF; DNA: TGTGCCAGCAGGCAAGAACCGTCAGGGACCGAGCAGTTCTTC
J: TRBJ2-1; size: .; V: TRBV7-6; D: .; CDR3: CASSPRAGLEQFF; DNA: TGTGCCAGCAGCCCCAGGGCAGGGCTTGAGCAGTTCTTC
J: TRBJ2-1; size: many; V: TRBV20-1; D: TRBD2; CDR3: CSAPLAGGPNNEQFF; DNA: TGCAGTGCTCCTCTAGCGGGGGGGCCCAACAATGAGCAGTTCTTC
J: TRBJ2-3; size: .; V: TRBV5-1; D: .; CDR3: CASSGSQDTQYF; DNA: TGCGCCAGCAGCGGAAGTCAAGATACGCAGTATTTT
J: TRBJ1-4; size: .; V: TRBV29-1; D: .; CDR3: CSVASDRGGEKLFF; DNA: TGCAGCGTTGCATCGGACAGAGGTGGAGAAAAACTGTTTTTT
J: TRBJ2-1; size: few; V: TRBV11-1; D: TRBD2; CDR3: CASRNPRTSGSMAYNEQFF; DNA: TGTGCCAGCAGGAACCCGCGGACTAGCGGCTCTATGGCCTACAATGAGCAGTTCTTC
J: TRBJ1-6; size: .; V: TRBV5-1; D: .; CDR3: CASSFSPLGKPNSPLHF; DNA: TGCGCCAGCAGCTTCAGCCCCTTAGGAAAACCGAATTCACCCCTCCACTTT
J: TRBJ2-5; size: .; V: TRBV4-3; D: .; CDR3: CASSPGGLKTQYF; DNA: TGCGCCAGCAGCCCAGGAGGTTTGAAGACCCAGTACTTC
J: TRBJ1-2; size: few; V: TRBV27; D: TRBD1; CDR3: CASRRPGTGGYYTF; DNA: TGTGCCAGCAGACGCCCGGGGACAGGGGGATACTACACCTTC
J: TRBJ2-2; size: .; V: TRBV4-2; D: .; CDR3: CASSHRGSGELFF; DNA: TGTGCCAGCAGCCACAGGGGTTCCGGGGAGCTGTTTTTT
J: TRBJ1-5; size: few; V: TRBV20-1; D: .; CDR3: CSARTGHSNQPQHF; DNA: TGCAGTGCCAGAACCGGGCATAGCAATCAGCCCCAGCATTTT
J: TRBJ2-3; size: few; V: TRBV12-3/TRBV12-4; D: TRBD2; CDR3: CASGFGLAGADTQYF; DNA: TGTGCCAGCGGTTTCGGACTAGCGGGGGCAGATACGCAGTATTTT
J: TRBJ1-2; size: .; V: TRBV20-1; D: .; CDR3: CSARDPGRAVGGYTF; DNA: TGCAGTGCTAGAGATCCTGGGAGGGCGGTGGGGGGCTACACCTTC
J: TRBJ2-7; size: .; V: TRBV12-3/TRBV12-4; D: .; CDR3: CASSPRLGSKNEQYF; DNA: TGTGCCAGCAGTCCAAGGTTAGGCAGCAAGAACGAGCAGTACTTC
J: TRBJ2-5; size: .; V: TRBV3-1; D: TRBD1; CDR3: CASSQYTGGKETQYF; DNA: TGTGCCAGCAGCCAATATACAGGGGGTAAAGAGACCCAGTACTTC
J: TRBJ2-1; size: many; V: TRBV20-1; D: TRBD2; CDR3: CSAREASGSSYNEQFF; DNA: TGCAGTGCTAGAGAGGCTAGCGGCAGCTCCTACAATGAGCAGTTCTTC
J: TRBJ1-4; size: few; V: TRBV10-3; D: TRBD1; CDR3: CAISESVQGDEKLFF; DNA: TGTGCCATCAGTGAGTCGGTACAGGGGGATGAAAAACTGTTTTTT
J: TRBJ1-1; size: .; V: TRBV7-2; D: .; CDR3: CASSLMRASMNTEAFF; DNA: TGTGCCAGCAGCTTAATGAGGGCGAGCATGAACACTGAAGCTTTCTTT
J: TRBJ2-3; size: .; V: TRBV5-1; D: TRBD1; CDR3: CASSPTGQSTDTQYF; DNA: TGCGCCAGCAGCCCGACGGGACAGAGCACAGATACGCAGTATTTT
J: TRBJ2-5; size: .; V: TRBV20-1; D: TRBD2; CDR3: CSASSLAGAETQYF; DNA: TGCAGTGCTAGTTCACTAGCGGGAGCTGAGACCCAGTACTTC
J: TRBJ1-1; size: many; V: TRBV5-1; D: TRBD1; CDR3: CASSLTRQGLGAFF; DNA: TGCGCCAGCAGCCTGACTCGACAGGGCCTCGGAGCTTTCTTT
J: TRBJ1-1; size: .; V: TRBV7-2; D: .; CDR3: CASSLVVGGDTEAFF; DNA: TGTGCCAGCAGCTTAGTGGTTGGGGGGGACACTGAAGCTTTCTTT
J: TRBJ2-5; size: .; V: TRBV20-1; D: .; CDR3: CSARRLAGALRQETQYF; DNA: TGCAGTGCTAGAAGACTTGCGGGGGCCCTCCGCCAAGAGACCCAGTACTTC
J: TRBJ1-2; size: few; V: TRBV27; D: .; CDR3: CASSPTAGRGGYTF; DNA: TGTGCCAGCAGTCCTACAGCCGGCCGGGGTGGCTACACCTTC